This T cell receptor (beta chain) was found in a study of chemoradiotherapy in HPV16-positive cancers. Broader study findings: Non-HPV-specific T cells did not expand in tumors during treatment, whereas candidate HPV-specific clones and E7-related motifs did.

Only in-frame clones appear in the TCRdb table, and some are missing; sequencing was by immunoSEQ multiplex PCR. The repertoire consists of 53,000 or so clones, with about nine tenths occurring once and the leading ten covering around 3.5%. Worth noting for this clone: Its target is not known.

Repeated repertoire sampling spanned the course of chemoradiotherapy. The CDR3 runs to 15 residues. CDR1 and CDR2 from the germline V gene are SGHRS and YFSETQ. The V and J ends lost 2 bases and 3 bases respectively, with 11 bases between them. The V and J genes are TRBV5-1 and TRBJ1-4; D gene ambiguous. Sequencing used blood, obtained from a patient who underwent chemoradiotherapy. The sequence was collected from a human donor with HPV-associated anogenital cancer. CDR3 sequence (DNA): TGCGCCAGCAGCTTTTGGGCCAGCTCTAATGAAAAACTGTTTTTT. As protein: CASSFWASSNEKLFF.